The next 30 T cell receptor beta chains were all read from a single sample in a study of shared clonotypes between healthy human individuals. Clones were sequenced by immunoSEQ multiplex PCR, and TCRdb holds only the in-frame ones, with some missing. In the table there are approximately 1.4 million clones, around 98% of which are singletons. Sequencing was carried out using naive CD4+ T cells sorted from blood. Subset meaning: CD45RA+ positively selected. These receptors originate from a man aged 30 to 45 in good health.

This chain links TRBV5-1 with TRBJ1-4; TRBD1 aligns across 7 bases. The V and J ends lost 4 bases and 5 bases, in that order; junction bases with no gene match: 5. Germline V CDR1 and CDR2: SGHRS, YFSETQ. The CDR3 extends over 14 amino acids. For the CDR3, the DNA is TGCGCCAGCAGCGCCCCGGGACAGAATGAAAAACTGTTTTTT. It codes for CASSAPGQNEKLFF.

This chain joins TRBV6-1 and TRBJ1-5; a weak D match, TRBD1 (6 bases). Germline lookup yields CDR1 MNHNS and CDR2 SASEGT. V was clipped by 4 bases and J by 7 bases, with 17 bases between them. This CDR3 is built from 15 residues. The CDR3 DNA reads TGTGCCAGCAGTGCCGGGACACCCCAGGCCCAGCCCCAGCATTTT. Amino acid sequence: CASSAGTPQAQPQHF.

The V call is TRBV15, the J call TRBJ2-7; no reliable D call. CDR3 length: 13 amino acids. Trimming stripped 5 bases from V and 0 bases from J, with 8 bases between. Germline values: CDR1 LNHNV, CDR2 YYDKDF (reference sequence). In nucleotides, the CDR3 is TGTGCCACCAGCCAACTTCTCTCCTACGAGCAGTACTTC. As protein: CATSQLLSYEQYF.

This sequence joins TRBV30 and TRBJ2-7; 7 bases are a match to TRBD2. The CDR3 contains 13 residues. From germline, CDR1 is GTSNPN and CDR2 SVGIG (reference sequence). The V segment lost 4 bases and the J segment 6 bases; nucleotides outside the gene matches: 9. The CDR3 DNA reads TGTGCCTGGAAGGAGACTAGCATGAGCGAGCAGTACTTC. This gives the protein CAWKETSMSEQYF.

Concerning this clone: Other DNA sequences of this sample code for an identical CDR3. The V gene is TRBV5-1, the J gene TRBJ1-5; D remains ambiguous. This CDR3 contains 13 residues. Trimming took off 0 bases at V and 4 bases at J, with 5 bases between the two ends. CDR1 and CDR2 from the germline V gene are SGHRS and YFSETQ. CDR3 bases: TGCGCCAGCAGCTTGGCTGGGAATCAGCCCCAGCATTTT. The encoded protein is CASSLAGNQPQHF.

The chain carries TRBV15 and TRBJ2-7; 7 bases line up with TRBD1. CDR1 and CDR2 from the germline V gene are LNHNV and YYDKDF (reference sequence). This CDR3 contains 15 residues. V gave up 6 bases and J gave up 5 bases; unmatched junction bases: 13. The DNA of the CDR3 is TGTGCCACCAGAGCTACAGGGGACCTTTACCACGAGCAGTACTTC. Its protein is CATRATGDLYHEQYF.

This clone was observed a single time. Other nucleotide sequences in the sample specify the same CDR3. The chain is built from TRBV5-1 and TRBJ2-7; D unclear. Trimming took 0 bases from V and 0 from J, leaving 10 bases between them. The CDR3 runs to 15 residues. Germline V lookup: CDR1 SGHRS, CDR2 YFSETQ. The CDR3 coding sequence is TGCGCCAGCAGCTTGGTGGCAGGTAGCTCCTACGAGCAGTACTTC. Translated: CASSLVAGSSYEQYF.

V usage is TRBV9 and J usage is TRBJ2-7; 11 positions match TRBD1. The CDR3 extends over 16 amino acids. With V trimmed by 4 bases and J by 2 bases, 8 bases remained unmatched. Germline CDR1 and CDR2: SGDLS and YYNGEE. The CDR3 region has the DNA TGTGCCAGCAGCAGGACAGGGGGCGCAGCAACCTACGAGCAGTACTTC. Translation gives CASSRTGGAATYEQYF.

This rearrangement joins TRBV5-4 to TRBJ1-2; the D gene is possibly TRBD1 (5 bases). Germline V gene lookup returns CDR1 SGHNT and CDR2 YYREEE (reference sequence). Trimming cost V 4 bases and J 8 bases, with 12 bases left between them. CDR3 length: 12 residues. The CDR3: CASSQGTQGYTF. CDR3 DNA sequence: TGTGCCAGCAGCCAAGGGACGCAAGGCTACACCTTC.

The V and J genes are TRBV28 and TRBJ2-7; D uncertain. Deletions cut 4 bases from V and 2 bases from J, with 18 bases between. This CDR3 contains 16 residues. CDR1 MDHEN and CDR2 SYDVKM come from the germline V gene. In DNA form, the CDR3 reads TGTGCCAGCAGTTCCTCGGGCAAGAGGACCACCTACGAGCAGTACTTC. It encodes CASSSSGKRTTYEQYF.

This chain links TRBV28 with TRBJ1-5; unclear D gene. The germline V and J ends were trimmed by 5 bases and 0 bases, with 8 bases remaining between them. CDR3 length equals 14 residues. Germline-derived CDR1 and CDR2 are MDHEN and SYDVKM. The CDR3 DNA sequence: TGTGCCAGCAGTGAGGGTTATAGCAATCAGCCCCAGCATTTT. It specifies CASSEGYSNQPQHF.

Note on this clone: The same CDR3 is also encoded by other DNA sequences in this sample. The rearrangement links TRBV19 to TRBJ2-3; D remains unclear. V gave up 6 bases and J gave up 1 base, with 8 bases separating them. CDR1 and CDR2 from the germline V gene are LNHDA and SQIVND (reference sequence). The CDR3 loop spans 13 amino acids. This CDR3 reads CASSPRGTDTQYF. CDR3 coding DNA: TGTGCCAGTAGCCCCCGGGGCACAGATACGCAGTATTTT.

The chain combines TRBV5-1 with TRBJ2-1; TRBD1 aligns across 10 bases. The trim removed 2 bases at V and 2 bases at J, leaving 10 bases unmatched. The CDR3 runs to 18 residues. The germline gives CDR1 SGHRS, CDR2 YFSETQ. Here the CDR3 reads CASSFPGQGSTPYNEQFF. CDR3 nucleotide sequence: TGCGCCAGCAGCTTCCCGGGACAGGGGTCAACGCCCTACAATGAGCAGTTCTTC.

J is TRBJ2-2 and V is TRBV2; a possible D gene is TRBD1 (6 bases). Trimming took off 8 bases at V and 2 bases at J, with 12 bases between the two ends. CDR3 length: 14 residues. In germline, CDR1 is SNHLY, CDR2 FYNNEI. The CDR3 sequence: CASGWTANTGELFF. The CDR3, as DNA: TGTGCCAGCGGTTGGACAGCAAACACCGGGGAGCTGTTTTTT.

The chain uses TRBV18 and TRBJ2-1, with TRBD1 matching over 8 bases. Germline assignment: CDR1 KGHSH and CDR2 LQKENI. The junction had 3 bases not matched to a gene; V was cut back by 3 bases and J by 5 bases. This CDR3 region has 14 residues. This CDR3 reads CASSPMTGDNEQFF. In nucleotides, the CDR3 is TGTGCCAGCTCACCTATGACAGGGGACAATGAGCAGTTCTTC.

The chain is built from TRBV5-6 and TRBJ1-2, with D possibly TRBD1 on 5 matching bases. This CDR3 spans 13 amino acids. Trimming took 2 bases from V and 4 from J, leaving 9 bases between them. Germline CDR1 and CDR2: SGHDT and YYEEEE. The CDR3 sequence: CASSLDQGYGYTF. In DNA, the CDR3 is TGTGCCAGCAGCTTAGATCAGGGCTATGGCTACACCTTC.

The chain is built from TRBV5-1 and TRBJ2-2, with D uncertain. Trimming pared 7 bases from V and 3 bases from J, leaving 10 bases between. CDR1 and CDR2 from the germline V gene are SGHRS and YFSETQ. The CDR3 consists of 13 residues. CDR3 sequence (DNA): TGCGCCAGCGCAGCTGGGGACACCGGGGAGCTGTTTTTT. Translated, it gives CASAAGDTGELFF. The complete variable domain, with remaining parts taken from reference TRBV5-1 and TRBJ2-2, reads KAGVTQTPRYLIKTRGQQVTLSCSPISGHRSVSWYQQTPGQGLQFLFEYFSETQRNKGNFPGRFSGRQFSNSRSEMNVSTLELGDSALYLCASAAGDTGELFFGEGSRLTVL.

The chain employs TRBV5-1 and TRBJ2-1, with 9 positions matching TRBD2. The trim removed 5 bases at V and 0 bases at J, leaving 3 bases unmatched. Germline V lookup: CDR1 SGHRS, CDR2 YFSETQ. The CDR3 is made up of 15 amino acids. CDR3 nucleotide sequence: TGCGCCAGCAGACTTAGCGGGAGCTCCTACAATGAGCAGTTCTTC. Its protein product is CASRLSGSSYNEQFF.

The genes are TRBV25-1 and TRBJ2-1; 7 bases are a match to TRBD2. V was clipped by 3 bases and J by 8 bases; unmatched bases: 16. The CDR3 has 17 residues. Germline assignment: CDR1 MGHDK and CDR2 SYGVNS. CDR3 residues: CASSESRGGSFVDEQFF. CDR3 nucleotides: TGTGCCAGCAGTGAGTCGAGGGGCGGGAGCTTTGTCGATGAGCAGTTCTTC.

This sequence joins TRBV19 and TRBJ2-1, with TRBD2 identical over 9 bases. CDR3 length: 13 amino acids. Germline lookup yields CDR1 LNHDA and CDR2 SQIVND (reference sequence). V lost 5 bases to trimming and J lost 5 bases; unmatched junction nucleotides: 1. CDR3 coding DNA: TGTGCCAGTAGTGGACTAGCGCACAATGAGCAGTTCTTC. It translates to CASSGLAHNEQFF.

V is TRBV10-3 and J is TRBJ1-2; tentative D call: TRBD1 (5 bases). The V end lost 2 bases, the J end lost 7 bases, and 17 bases lay between the germline ends. The CDR3 sequence is 15 residues long. In germline, CDR1 is ENHRY, CDR2 SYGVKD. DNA for the CDR3: TGTGCCATCAGTGAGCCCGGGGCAGGGTGGGTTGGCTACACCTTC. Translating gives CAISEPGAGWVGYTF.

This clone is a singleton in its sample. The CDR3 DNA reads as TGCGCCAGCAGAACAGATAGCTCCTACAATGAGCAGTTCTTC. Translation: CASRTDSSYNEQFF. The genes are TRBV5-1 and TRBJ2-1; D remains ambiguous. The CDR3 covers 14 residues. With 5 bases removed from V and 0 bases from J, the gap between germline ends came to 9 bases. The germline gives CDR1 SGHRS, CDR2 YFSETQ.

The chain employs TRBV13 and TRBJ2-1; D is tentatively TRBD1 or TRBD2 (5 bases each). This CDR3 region has 16 residues. Germline assignment: CDR1 PRHDT and CDR2 FYEKMQ (reference sequence). Trimming left V 5 bases short and J 8 bases short, with 22 bases between. CDR3 protein: CASSPRHGRGEDEQFF. CDR3 nucleotide sequence: TGTGCCAGCAGCCCCCGACATGGTCGAGGGGAAGATGAGCAGTTCTTC.

CDR3: CSARQIYEQYF. In nucleotides, the CDR3 is TGCAGTGCTAGACAGATCTACGAGCAGTACTTC. V usage is TRBV20-1 and J usage is TRBJ2-7; unclear D gene. The CDR3 loop spans 11 amino acids. V lost 2 bases and J 3 bases, leaving 5 bases between the germline ends. Germline loops: CDR1 DFQATT, CDR2 SNEGSKA (reference sequence).

This chain joins TRBV15 and TRBJ2-5; D perhaps matches TRBD2 (7 bases). From germline, CDR1 is LNHNV and CDR2 YYDKDF (reference sequence). The CDR3 is made up of 14 amino acids. Trimming pared 1 base from V and 5 bases from J, leaving 11 bases between. CDR3 bases: TGTGCCACCAGCAGAGGGGGGGGCCAGGAGACCCAGTACTTC. The encoded protein is CATSRGGGQETQYF.

The CDR3 spells CASSLVDGYTF. For the CDR3, the DNA is TGTGCCAGCAGTTTAGTGGATGGCTACACCTTC. The chain couples TRBV28 to TRBJ1-2; no reliable D call. V was shortened by 2 bases and J by 6 bases, with 4 bases between the two germline ends. This CDR3 spans 11 amino acids. Germline assignment: CDR1 MDHEN and CDR2 SYDVKM.

This clone was seen just once. This chain uses TRBV5-5 with TRBJ2-3, with 7 bases that match TRBD1. The CDR3 has 15 residues. Germline CDR1 and CDR2: SGHKS and YYEKEE (reference sequence). The V gene end was trimmed by 4 bases and the J gene end by 4 bases; junction bases not matched to a gene: 9. The CDR3 protein is CASSPWAGGADTQYF. The CDR3 coding sequence is TGTGCCAGCAGCCCCTGGGCAGGGGGTGCAGATACGCAGTATTTT.

This clone appeared a single time. The chain recombines TRBV19 with TRBJ2-2, with 7 bases lining up with TRBD1. V shed 6 bases and J 6 bases; nucleotides not matched to a gene: 10. CDR3 size: 15 residues. The V gene's germline CDR1 is LNHDA and CDR2 SQIVND (reference sequence). DNA of the CDR3: TGTGCCAGTAGCCTGCGGACAGGCCGGGCCGGGGAGCTGTTTTTT. Its translation: CASSLRTGRAGELFF.

The gene calls are TRBV28 and TRBJ2-2, with TRBD2 as a possible D gene (7 bases). This CDR3 contains 17 residues. V was trimmed by 3 bases and J by 3 bases, leaving 17 bases between them. CDR1 and CDR2 (germline): MDHEN, SYDVKM. In DNA, the CDR3 is TGTGCCAGCAGTTTGTCCCCCTGGGGGGGCGACACCGGGGAGCTGTTTTTT. This translates into CASSLSPWGGDTGELFF.

This chain joins TRBV9 and TRBJ2-7, with no clear D. The CDR3 covers 13 residues. Trimming pared 0 bases from V and 2 bases from J, leaving 6 bases between. Per germline, CDR1 SGDLS and CDR2 YYNGEE. The CDR3 DNA follows: TGTGCCAGCAGCGTAGGATACACCTACGAGCAGTACTTC. Its translation: CASSVGYTYEQYF.